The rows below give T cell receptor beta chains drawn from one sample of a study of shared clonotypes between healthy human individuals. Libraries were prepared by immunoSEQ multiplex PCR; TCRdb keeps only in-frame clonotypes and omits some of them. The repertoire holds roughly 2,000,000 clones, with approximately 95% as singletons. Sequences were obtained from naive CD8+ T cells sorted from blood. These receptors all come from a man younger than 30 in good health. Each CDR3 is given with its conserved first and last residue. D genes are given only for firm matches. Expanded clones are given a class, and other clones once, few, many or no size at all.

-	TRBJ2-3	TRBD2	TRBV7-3	CASSSGGGTDTQYF	TGTGCCAGCAGCTCGGGGGGAGGCACAGATACGCAGTATTTT
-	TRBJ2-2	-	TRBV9	CASRRGSGELFF	TGTGCCAGCAGACGGGGGTCCGGGGAGCTGTTTTTT
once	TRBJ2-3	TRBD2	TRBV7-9	CASSHGTSGKDTQYF	TGTGCCAGCAGCCACGGGACTAGCGGGAAAGATACGCAGTATTTT
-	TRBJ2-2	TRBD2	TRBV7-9	CASSSGTSTAGELFF	TGTGCCAGCAGCTCCGGGACTAGTACGGCCGGGGAGCTGTTTTTT
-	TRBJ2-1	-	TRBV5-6	CASSLSNSYNEQFF	TGTGCCAGCAGCTTATCGAACTCCTACAATGAGCAGTTCTTC
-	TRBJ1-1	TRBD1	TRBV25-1	CASSEAWGTGDEAFF	TGTGCCAGCAGTGAAGCGTGGGGGACAGGGGATGAAGCTTTCTTT
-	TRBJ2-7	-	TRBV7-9	CASSLPGRDSYEQYF	TGTGCCAGCAGCTTACCAGGCAGGGACTCCTACGAGCAGTACTTC
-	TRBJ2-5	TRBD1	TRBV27	CASSRDRGPRQETQYF	TGTGCCAGCAGCCGAGACAGGGGGCCGAGGCAAGAGACCCAGTACTTC
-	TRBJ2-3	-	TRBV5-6	CASSFSGEGVTDTQYF	TGTGCCAGCAGCTTCTCGGGAGAGGGGGTCACAGATACGCAGTATTTT
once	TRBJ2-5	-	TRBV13	CASSFLVGGEGQTQYF	TGTGCCAGCAGCTTTCTAGTGGGAGGCGAGGGGCAGACCCAGTACTTC
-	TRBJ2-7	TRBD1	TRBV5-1	CASSSWTGVDEQYF	TGCGCCAGCAGCTCCTGGACAGGGGTGGACGAGCAGTACTTC
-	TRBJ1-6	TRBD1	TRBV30	CAWTEDRVAYNSPLHF	TGTGCCTGGACCGAGGACAGGGTTGCTTATAATTCACCCCTCCACTTT
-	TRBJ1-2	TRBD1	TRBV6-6	CASSYSRQGADYGYTF	TGTGCCAGCAGTTACTCGAGACAGGGGGCTGACTATGGCTACACCTTC
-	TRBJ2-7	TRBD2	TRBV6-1	CASSEGLGEGPYEQYF	TGTGCCAGCAGTGAAGGTTTGGGGGAGGGACCCTACGAGCAGTACTTC
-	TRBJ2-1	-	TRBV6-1	CASRHGGGEQFF	TGTGCCAGCAGGCATGGAGGGGGAGAGCAGTTCTTC
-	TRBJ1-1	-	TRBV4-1	CASSQDLGRMPNTEAFF	TGCGCCAGCAGCCAAGATTTGGGCCGAATGCCGAACACTGAAGCTTTCTTT
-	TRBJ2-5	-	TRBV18	CASSPPQASAKEGAQYF	TGTGCCAGCTCACCACCTCAGGCTAGCGCCAAAGAAGGGGCCCAGTACTTC
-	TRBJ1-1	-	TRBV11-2	CASSLATNTGTF	TGTGCCAGCAGCTTAGCGACCAATACAGGGACCTTT
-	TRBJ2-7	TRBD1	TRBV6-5	CASSFPGQGAGEQYF	TGTGCCAGCAGTTTTCCGGGACAGGGGGCTGGCGAGCAGTACTTC
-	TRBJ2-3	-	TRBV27	CASSTGLNVLF	TGTGCCAGCAGTACAGGGTTAAACGTCCTTTTT
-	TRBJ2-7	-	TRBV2	CASSASAGAYEQYF	TGTGCCAGCAGTGCTAGCGCAGGGGCCTACGAGCAGTACTTC
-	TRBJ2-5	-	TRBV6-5	CASSQPNQETQYF	TGTGCCAGCAGTCAACCGAACCAAGAGACCCAGTACTTC
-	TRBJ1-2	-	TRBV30	CAWRGGEGRDYGYTF	TGTGCCTGGAGAGGCGGGGAGGGAAGGGACTATGGCTACACCTTC
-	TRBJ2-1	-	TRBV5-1	CASTYGNEQFF	TGCGCCAGCACTTATGGGAATGAGCAGTTCTTC
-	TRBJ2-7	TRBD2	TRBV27	CASSLGLAEGIYEQYF	TGTGCCAGCAGTTTAGGTCTAGCGGAGGGGATATACGAGCAGTACTTC
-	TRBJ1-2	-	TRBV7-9	CASSLENGYTF	TGTGCCAGCAGCCTTGAGAATGGCTACACCTTC
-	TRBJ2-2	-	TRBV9	CASSVDGGGYTGELFF	TGTGCCAGCAGCGTAGATGGGGGAGGCTACACCGGGGAGCTGTTTTTT
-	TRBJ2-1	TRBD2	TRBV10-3	CAISGGTSGSDEQFF	TGTGCCATCAGTGGGGGGACTAGCGGGTCTGATGAGCAGTTCTTC
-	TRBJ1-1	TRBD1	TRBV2	CASSDRGSNTEAFF	TGTGCCAGCAGTGACAGGGGGTCGAACACTGAAGCTTTCTTT
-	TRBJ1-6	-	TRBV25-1	CASSEYRNSPLHF	TGTGCCAGCAGTGAATACCGGAATTCACCCCTCCACTTT
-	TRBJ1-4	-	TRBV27	CASSFLGRGSDLEKLFF	TGTGCCAGCAGTTTCTTGGGTCGGGGTTCGGATCTCGAAAAACTGTTTTTT
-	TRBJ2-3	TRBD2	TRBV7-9	CASSIAGGTDTQYF	TGTGCCAGCAGCATAGCGGGGGGGACAGATACGCAGTATTTT
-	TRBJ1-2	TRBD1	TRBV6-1	CASSEPGTGGDYGYTF	TGTGCCAGCAGTGAACCCGGGACAGGGGGCGACTATGGCTACACCTTC
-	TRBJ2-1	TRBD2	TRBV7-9	CASSLRAGVYNEQFF	TGTGCCAGCAGCTTAAGAGCGGGAGTCTACAATGAGCAGTTCTTC
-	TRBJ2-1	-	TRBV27	CASSFRDVTNEQFF	TGTGCCAGCAGTTTTCGCGACGTTACCAATGAGCAGTTCTTC
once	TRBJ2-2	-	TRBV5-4	CASSLGLGDPGELFF	TGTGCCAGCAGCTTGGGATTAGGGGACCCCGGGGAGCTGTTTTTT
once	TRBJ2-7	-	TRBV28	CASSTPGGGYEQYF	TGTGCCAGCAGTACTCCTGGAGGTGGGTACGAGCAGTACTTC
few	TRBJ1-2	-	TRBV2	CASSGTGLFGYTF	TGTGCCAGCAGTGGTACAGGGCTGTTTGGCTACACCTTC
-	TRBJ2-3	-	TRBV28	CASRSLTEFATDTQYF	TGTGCCAGCAGATCTTTAACAGAGTTTGCCACAGATACGCAGTATTTT
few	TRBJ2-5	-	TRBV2	CASSGVQETQYF	TGTGCCAGTTCAGGGGTTCAAGAGACCCAGTACTTC
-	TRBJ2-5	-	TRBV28	CASGGRVQETQYF	TGTGCCAGCGGGGGCAGGGTCCAAGAGACCCAGTACTTC
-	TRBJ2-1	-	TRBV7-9	CASIRSGAYHNEQFF	TGTGCCAGCATCCGGTCTGGGGCTTACCACAATGAGCAGTTCTTC
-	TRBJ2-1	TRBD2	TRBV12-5	CASAPGLAGYNEQFF	TGTGCTAGTGCCCCGGGACTAGCGGGGTACAATGAGCAGTTCTTC
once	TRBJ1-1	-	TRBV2	CASSEGGRGTEAFF	TGTGCCAGCAGTGAGGGGGGCCGGGGAACTGAAGCTTTCTTT
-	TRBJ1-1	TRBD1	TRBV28	CASSGTAGGNTEAFF	TGTGCCAGCAGCGGGACAGCCGGAGGGAACACTGAAGCTTTCTTT
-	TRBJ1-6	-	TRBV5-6	CASSLGDTQGEDSPLHF	TGTGCCAGCAGCTTGGGGGACACACAGGGAGAGGATTCACCCCTCCACTTT
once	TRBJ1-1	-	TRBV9	CASSPDGSEAFF	TGTGCCAGCAGCCCCGACGGTTCCGAAGCTTTCTTT
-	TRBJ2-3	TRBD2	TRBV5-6	CASSLEGLAGPTDTQYF	TGTGCCAGCAGCTTGGAAGGGCTAGCGGGGCCCACAGATACGCAGTATTTT
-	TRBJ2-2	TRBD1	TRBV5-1	CASSFEGWGQAITGELFF	TGCGCCAGCAGCTTTGAAGGGTGGGGACAGGCGATCACCGGGGAGCTGTTTTTT
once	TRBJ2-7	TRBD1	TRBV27	CASSTSGTAYEQYF	TGTGCCAGCAGTACCTCCGGGACAGCCTACGAGCAGTACTTC
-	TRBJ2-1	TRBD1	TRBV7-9	CASSFGTGEYNEQFF	TGTGCCAGCAGCTTCGGGACAGGGGAGTACAATGAGCAGTTCTTC
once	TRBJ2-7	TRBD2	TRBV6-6	CASSSGLAGEIYEQYF	TGTGCCAGCAGTTCGGGACTAGCGGGGGAAATCTACGAGCAGTACTTC